This TCR beta chain is from a study of blood T cells in healthy people across ages. Regarding the study as a whole: A roughly linear fall in TCR beta diversity per million T cells was seen with increasing age. Relative to aged donors, long-lived donors carried more naive CD4+ cells and displayed higher diversity.

With respect to this clonotype: Its antigen is still unknown.

For the second PCR, which ran for about 6 to 12 cycles, a sample-barcoded 5' primer and a J-beta primer mix were used. Per sample, CDR3-containing paired-end reads numbered at least 2.5 million. Each CDR3 protein is one row after TCRdb ran MiXCR on the 5' RACE reads. Here the sample spans hundreds of thousands of distinct CDR3 sequences, 35% to 50% being singletons. The CDR3 is made up of 15 amino acids. Looked up from germline, CDR1 is MDHEN and CDR2 is SYDVKM. The germline V and J ends were trimmed by 7 bases and 9 bases, with 23 bases remaining between them. Samples had at least 7 million PBMCs isolated from them.

The J gene is TRBJ2-3, the V gene TRBV28, with D perhaps matching TRBD1 (6 bases). The receptor was derived from a man older than 75 in good health. What was sequenced was blood. The CDR3 reads CASNQQGLSWETQYF. CDR3 in DNA: TGTGCCAGCAATCAACAGGGCCTCAGCTGGGAGACGCAGTATTTT.